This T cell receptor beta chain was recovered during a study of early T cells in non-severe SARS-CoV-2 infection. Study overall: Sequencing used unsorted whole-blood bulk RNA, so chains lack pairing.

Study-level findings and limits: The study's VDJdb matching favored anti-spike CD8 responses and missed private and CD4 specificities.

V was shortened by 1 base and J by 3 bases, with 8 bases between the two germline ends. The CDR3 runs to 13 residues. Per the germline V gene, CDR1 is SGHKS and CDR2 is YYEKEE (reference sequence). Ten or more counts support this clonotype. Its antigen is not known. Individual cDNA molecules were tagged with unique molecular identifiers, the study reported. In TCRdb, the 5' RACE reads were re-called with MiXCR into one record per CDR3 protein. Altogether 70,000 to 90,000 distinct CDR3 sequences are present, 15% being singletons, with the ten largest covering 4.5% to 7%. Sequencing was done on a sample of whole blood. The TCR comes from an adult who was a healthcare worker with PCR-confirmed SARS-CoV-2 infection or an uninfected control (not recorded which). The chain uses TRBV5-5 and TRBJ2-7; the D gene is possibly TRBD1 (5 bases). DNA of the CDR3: TGTGCCAGCAGCTTGCTCGACAGCTACGAGCAGTACTTC. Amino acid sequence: CASSLLDSYEQYF.